A selection of T cell receptor beta chains follows, all from one sample in a study of blood T cell repertoires in COVID-19. Here immunoSEQ multiplex PCR was the method, and the copy in TCRdb shows in-frame clones only, minus some. Among around 100,000 clones listed, approximately 81% were seen once. Sequenced: peripheral blood. The receptors were gathered from a middle-aged man with acute or convalescent COVID-19. Each CDR3 is given with its conserved first and last residue. D genes are given only for firm matches. Clone size appears in some rows only: once, few, many, or a class for an expanded clone.

length: 14; J: TRBJ2-1; size: .; V: TRBV13; D: .; CDR3: CASSLRTATNEQFF; DNA: TGTGCCAGCAGCCTACGGACAGCTACGAATGAGCAGTTCTTC
length: 16; J: TRBJ1-6; size: few; V: TRBV3-1/TRBV3-2; D: .; CDR3: CASSQRASSYNSPLHF; DNA: TGTGCCAGCAGCCAGAGGGCGAGCTCCTATAATTCACCCCTCCACTTT
length: 16; J: TRBJ2-1; size: .; V: TRBV7-7; D: TRBD2; CDR3: CASSLASGGASNEQFF; DNA: TGTGCTAGCAGCTTGGCTAGCGGGGGGGCGTCGAATGAGCAGTTCTTC
length: 13; J: TRBJ1-2; size: .; V: TRBV18; D: .; CDR3: CASSHDKSGGYTF; DNA: TGTGCCAGCTCCCACGACAAAAGTGGCGGCTACACCTTC
length: 14; J: TRBJ2-7; size: .; V: TRBV4-3; D: .; CDR3: CASSQDGRANEQYF; DNA: TGCGCCAGCAGCCAAGATGGCAGGGCAAACGAGCAGTACTTC
length: 13; J: TRBJ2-7; size: .; V: TRBV28; D: .; CDR3: CASSLGAHYEQYF; DNA: TGTGCCAGCAGTTTAGGGGCCCACTACGAGCAGTACTTC
length: 12; J: TRBJ2-5; size: .; V: TRBV27; D: .; CDR3: CASRRAGETQYF; DNA: TGTGCCAGCAGGAGGGCGGGGGAGACCCAGTACTTC
length: 17; J: TRBJ2-1; size: .; V: TRBV4-2; D: .; CDR3: CASSQDIVGHRGNEQFF; DNA: TGTGCCAGCAGCCAAGATATAGTCGGTCATAGAGGGAATGAGCAGTTCTTC
length: 15; J: TRBJ2-1; size: .; V: TRBV3-1/TRBV3-2; D: .; CDR3: CASSFGGARYNEQFF; DNA: TGTGCCAGCAGTTTCGGCGGAGCGCGGTACAATGAGCAGTTCTTC
length: 13; J: TRBJ2-3; size: .; V: TRBV11-3; D: .; CDR3: CASSLLLTDTQYF; DNA: TGTGCCAGCAGCTTACTCCTCACAGATACGCAGTATTTT
length: 14; J: TRBJ2-3; size: .; V: TRBV5-1; D: .; CDR3: CASSSLGSSDTQYF; DNA: TGCGCCAGCAGCTCTCTTGGTAGTTCAGATACGCAGTATTTT
length: 14; J: TRBJ2-7; size: .; V: TRBV6-2/TRBV6-3; D: TRBD1; CDR3: CASSFRQGANEQYF; DNA: TGTGCCAGCAGTTTCCGACAGGGGGCGAACGAGCAGTACTTC
length: 15; J: TRBJ2-7; size: .; V: TRBV28; D: TRBD2; CDR3: CASSPGLADNYEQYF; DNA: TGTGCCAGCAGTCCAGGACTAGCGGACAACTACGAGCAGTACTTC
length: 15; J: TRBJ2-5; size: .; V: TRBV7-2; D: TRBD2; CDR3: CASSTGLAGGETQYF; DNA: TGTGCCAGCAGCACGGGACTAGCGGGGGGGGAGACCCAGTACTTC
length: 14; J: TRBJ1-1; size: .; V: TRBV2; D: TRBD1; CDR3: CASSEYLTGIGAFF; DNA: TGTGCCAGCAGTGAATACCTGACAGGGATTGGAGCTTTCTTT
length: 19; J: TRBJ2-1; size: .; V: TRBV18; D: TRBD2; CDR3: CASSPPYLLAGDGYNEQFF; DNA: TGTGCCAGCTCACCACCGTATTTACTAGCGGGTGATGGCTACAATGAGCAGTTCTTC
length: 14; J: TRBJ1-1; size: .; V: TRBV7-9; D: .; CDR3: CASSFPGVNTEAFF; DNA: TGTGCCAGCAGCTTCCCGGGTGTGAACACTGAAGCTTTCTTT
length: 9; J: TRBJ2-7; size: once; V: TRBV20-1; D: .; CDR3: CSAGPVQYF; DNA: TGCAGTGCGGGGCCGGTGCAGTACTTC
length: 15; J: TRBJ1-1; size: few; V: TRBV12-5; D: .; CDR3: CASGLSYTGLTEAFF; DNA: TGTGCTAGTGGTTTGAGTTACACAGGGCTCACTGAAGCTTTCTTT
length: 15; J: TRBJ1-1; size: once; V: TRBV6-5; D: TRBD1; CDR3: CATLDRGRVNTEAFF; DNA: TGTGCCACCCTGGACAGGGGGCGTGTGAACACTGAAGCTTTCTTT
length: 15; J: TRBJ2-7; size: once; V: TRBV7-8; D: TRBD2; CDR3: CASSPRLAGTYEQYF; DNA: TGTGCCAGCAGCCCTCGACTAGCGGGGACCTACGAGCAGTACTTC
length: 14; J: TRBJ2-1; size: .; V: TRBV7-3; D: .; CDR3: CASSLAGALGRQFF; DNA: TGTGCCAGCAGCTTAGCGGGGGCCCTTGGAAGGCAGTTCTTC
length: 13; J: TRBJ2-3; size: .; V: TRBV5-4; D: .; CDR3: CASSGRGADTQYF; DNA: TGTGCCAGCAGCGGCCGGGGGGCTGATACGCAGTATTTT
length: 15; J: TRBJ1-5; size: .; V: TRBV2; D: .; CDR3: CASSGGGYSNQPQHF; DNA: TGTGCCAGCAGCGGGGGGGGCTATAGCAATCAGCCCCAGCATTTT
length: 14; J: TRBJ2-1; size: .; V: TRBV6-6; D: .; CDR3: CASSRHDSNNEQFF; DNA: TGTGCCAGCAGTCGTCACGATTCTAACAATGAGCAGTTCTTC
length: 17; J: TRBJ1-1; size: few; V: TRBV5-5; D: TRBD1; CDR3: CASSFGSLRDRGTEAFF; DNA: TGTGCCAGCAGCTTTGGCTCCCTCCGGGACAGGGGGACTGAAGCTTTCTTT
length: 14; J: TRBJ2-5; size: .; V: TRBV5-4; D: .; CDR3: CASSLRQGMETQYF; DNA: TGTGCCAGCAGCTTGCGGCAGGGGATGGAGACCCAGTACTTC
length: 14; J: TRBJ2-3; size: .; V: TRBV7-3; D: .; CDR3: CASSLNGATDTQYF; DNA: TGTGCCAGCAGCCTCAATGGAGCGACAGATACGCAGTATTTT
length: 11; J: TRBJ1-1; size: .; V: TRBV2; D: .; CDR3: CASKITGTAFF; DNA: TGTGCCAGCAAAATCACAGGGACAGCTTTCTTT
length: 15; J: TRBJ2-5; size: .; V: TRBV5-1; D: .; CDR3: CASSAWAGTPGTQYF; DNA: TGCGCCAGCAGCGCCTGGGCAGGGACTCCGGGGACCCAGTACTTC
length: 16; J: TRBJ2-7; size: .; V: TRBV5-4; D: .; CDR3: CASSPGVVVASYEQYF; DNA: TGTGCCAGCAGCCCGGGGGTAGTTGTAGCCTCCTACGAGCAGTACTTC
length: 17; J: TRBJ1-4; size: .; V: TRBV19; D: TRBD1; CDR3: CASSKSRDRGTNEKLFF; DNA: TGTGCCAGTAGTAAGTCCCGGGACAGGGGCACTAATGAAAAACTGTTTTTT
length: 15; J: TRBJ2-5; size: .; V: TRBV28; D: TRBD2; CDR3: CASSASGYHQETQYF; DNA: TGTGCCAGCAGCGCTAGCGGCTACCACCAAGAGACCCAGTACTTC
length: 15; J: TRBJ1-1; size: .; V: TRBV5-1; D: TRBD1; CDR3: CASSLVGGPDTEAFF; DNA: TGCGCCAGCAGCTTGGTAGGGGGCCCGGACACTGAAGCTTTCTTT
length: 13; J: TRBJ1-2; size: .; V: TRBV2; D: .; CDR3: CASKQGRDYGYTF; DNA: TGTGCCAGTAAACAGGGTCGGGACTATGGCTACACCTTC